Listed below are T cell receptor beta chains from one sample, sequenced in a study of shared clonotypes between healthy human individuals. Using immunoSEQ multiplex PCR, the repertoire was profiled, and TCRdb retains in-frame clones only, with some absent. The sample yields hundreds of thousands of clones, 95% to 96% seen once. The sample consisted of naive CD8+ T cells sorted from blood. The origin of the receptors is a woman aged 25 to 39 in good health. Each CDR3 is given with its conserved first and last residue. The D gene is left open where the match is weak. Size tells how often a clone was seen (once, few, many) or the class of an expanded clone, and some rows leave it out.

j_call: TRBJ2-1; d_call: .; clone_size: .; v_call: TRBV7-6; cdr3_aa: CASQISNEQFF; cdr3_nt: TGTGCCAGCCAAATCTCCAATGAGCAGTTCTTC
j_call: TRBJ2-7; d_call: TRBD2; clone_size: .; v_call: TRBV4-2; cdr3_aa: CASSNLAEAVYEQYF; cdr3_nt: TGTGCCAGCAGCAACCTAGCGGAGGCCGTCTACGAGCAGTACTTC
j_call: TRBJ2-1; d_call: .; clone_size: .; v_call: TRBV28; cdr3_aa: CASKDINNEQFF; cdr3_nt: TGTGCCAGCAAGGATATTAACAATGAGCAGTTCTTC
j_call: TRBJ2-1; d_call: .; clone_size: .; v_call: TRBV19; cdr3_aa: CASSIGERNEQFF; cdr3_nt: TGTGCCAGTAGTATAGGGGAGCGCAATGAGCAGTTCTTC
j_call: TRBJ1-5; d_call: TRBD1; clone_size: .; v_call: TRBV6-1; cdr3_aa: CASIDRVGQPQHF; cdr3_nt: TGTGCCAGCATAGACAGGGTAGGTCAGCCCCAGCATTTT
j_call: TRBJ2-5; d_call: .; clone_size: .; v_call: TRBV19; cdr3_aa: CASSKAGETQYF; cdr3_nt: TGTGCCAGCTCGAAGGCTGGGGAGACCCAGTACTTC
j_call: TRBJ2-1; d_call: TRBD1; clone_size: .; v_call: TRBV4-1; cdr3_aa: CASSQWTGSDEQFF; cdr3_nt: TGCGCCAGCAGCCAGTGGACAGGGAGCGATGAGCAGTTCTTC
j_call: TRBJ2-7; d_call: TRBD2; clone_size: .; v_call: TRBV9; cdr3_aa: CASSAGTSFDEQYF; cdr3_nt: TGTGCCAGCAGCGCCGGGACTAGTTTCGACGAGCAGTACTTC
j_call: TRBJ2-2; d_call: .; clone_size: .; v_call: TRBV4-1; cdr3_aa: CASSQTGYANTGELFF; cdr3_nt: TGCGCCAGCAGCCAAACGGGGTACGCGAACACCGGGGAGCTGTTTTTT
j_call: TRBJ2-7; d_call: .; clone_size: .; v_call: TRBV11-2; cdr3_aa: CASSRRGREGDEQYF; cdr3_nt: TGTGCCAGCAGCCGCCGGGGGCGGGAAGGGGACGAGCAGTACTTC
j_call: TRBJ2-1; d_call: .; clone_size: .; v_call: TRBV28; cdr3_aa: CASAPRDPYNEQFF; cdr3_nt: TGTGCCAGCGCCCCCCGGGACCCATACAATGAGCAGTTCTTC
j_call: TRBJ2-3; d_call: .; clone_size: .; v_call: TRBV6-5; cdr3_aa: CASSYGAGTDTQYF; cdr3_nt: TGTGCCAGCAGTTACGGCGCTGGCACAGATACGCAGTATTTT
j_call: TRBJ2-7; d_call: TRBD2; clone_size: .; v_call: TRBV10-3; cdr3_aa: CAISDVGSGVADEQYF; cdr3_nt: TGTGCCATCAGTGATGTCGGAAGCGGGGTCGCCGACGAGCAGTACTTC
j_call: TRBJ2-1; d_call: .; clone_size: .; v_call: TRBV28; cdr3_aa: CASRRPAYNEQFF; cdr3_nt: TGTGCCAGCAGAAGGCCCGCTTACAATGAGCAGTTCTTC
j_call: TRBJ2-7; d_call: TRBD2; clone_size: .; v_call: TRBV4-1; cdr3_aa: CASSPRGSGSYEQYF; cdr3_nt: TGCGCCAGCAGCCCGCGTGGTAGCGGGAGTTACGAGCAGTACTTC
j_call: TRBJ1-2; d_call: .; clone_size: .; v_call: TRBV7-9; cdr3_aa: CASSESRAFYGYTF; cdr3_nt: TGTGCCAGCAGCGAATCCCGGGCTTTCTATGGCTACACCTTC
j_call: TRBJ2-7; d_call: .; clone_size: .; v_call: TRBV20-1; cdr3_aa: CSASQVYEQYF; cdr3_nt: TGCAGTGCTTCTCAGGTCTACGAGCAGTACTTC
j_call: TRBJ2-5; d_call: TRBD2; clone_size: .; v_call: TRBV5-4; cdr3_aa: CASSLGVTAGHQETQYF; cdr3_nt: TGTGCCAGCAGCTTGGGGGTGACAGCGGGGCACCAAGAGACCCAGTACTTC
j_call: TRBJ1-3; d_call: TRBD1; clone_size: .; v_call: TRBV10-3; cdr3_aa: CAIREGGAGNTIYF; cdr3_nt: TGTGCCATCAGGGAAGGGGGCGCGGGAAACACCATATATTTT
j_call: TRBJ2-1; d_call: TRBD1; clone_size: .; v_call: TRBV2; cdr3_aa: CASSEWDRENVYNEQFF; cdr3_nt: TGTGCCAGCAGTGAATGGGACAGGGAAAATGTCTACAATGAGCAGTTCTTC
j_call: TRBJ2-1; d_call: .; clone_size: few; v_call: TRBV7-9; cdr3_aa: CASIPPGGGYNEQFF; cdr3_nt: TGTGCCAGCATCCCGCCAGGGGGGGGTTACAATGAGCAGTTCTTC
j_call: TRBJ1-2; d_call: TRBD1; clone_size: .; v_call: TRBV15; cdr3_aa: CATSRDRFIGDRGPYGYTF; cdr3_nt: TGTGCCACCAGCAGAGATCGATTTATAGGGGACAGGGGACCCTATGGCTACACCTTC
j_call: TRBJ2-2; d_call: .; clone_size: .; v_call: TRBV7-9; cdr3_aa: CASSDITGELFF; cdr3_nt: TGTGCCAGCAGTGACATCACCGGGGAGCTGTTTTTT